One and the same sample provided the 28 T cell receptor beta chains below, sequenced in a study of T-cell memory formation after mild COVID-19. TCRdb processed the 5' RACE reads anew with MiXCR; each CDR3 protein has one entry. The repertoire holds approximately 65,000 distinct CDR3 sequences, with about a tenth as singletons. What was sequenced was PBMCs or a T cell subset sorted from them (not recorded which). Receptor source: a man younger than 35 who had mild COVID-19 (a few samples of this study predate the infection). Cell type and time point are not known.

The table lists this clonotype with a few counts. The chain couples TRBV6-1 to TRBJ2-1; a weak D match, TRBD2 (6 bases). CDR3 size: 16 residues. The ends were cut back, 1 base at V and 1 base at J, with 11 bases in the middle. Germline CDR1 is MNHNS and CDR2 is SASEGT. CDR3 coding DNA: TGTGCCAGCAGTGAAGGTCGGGGGTCATCCTACAATGAGCAGTTCTTC. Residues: CASSEGRGSSYNEQFF.

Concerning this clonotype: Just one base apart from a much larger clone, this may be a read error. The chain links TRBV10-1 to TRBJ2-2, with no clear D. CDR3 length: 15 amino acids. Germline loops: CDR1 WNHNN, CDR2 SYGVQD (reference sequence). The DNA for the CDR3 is TGCGCCAGCAGTGAGTCAATCGCGAACACCGTGGAGCTGTTTTTT. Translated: CASSESIANTVELFF.

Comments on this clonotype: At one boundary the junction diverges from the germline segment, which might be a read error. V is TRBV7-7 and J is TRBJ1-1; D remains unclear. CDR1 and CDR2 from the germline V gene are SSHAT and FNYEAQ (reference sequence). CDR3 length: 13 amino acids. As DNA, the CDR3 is TGTGCTAGCAGCGATGGGGTGAACACTGAAGCTTTCTTT. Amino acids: CASSDGVNTEAFF.

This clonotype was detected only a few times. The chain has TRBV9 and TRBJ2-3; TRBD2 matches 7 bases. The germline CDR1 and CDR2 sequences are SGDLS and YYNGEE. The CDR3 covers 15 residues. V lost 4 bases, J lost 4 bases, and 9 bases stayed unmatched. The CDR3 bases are TGTGCCAGCAGCCCGCGGGGGAGCGGCGCAGATACGCAGTATTTT. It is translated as CASSPRGSGADTQYF.

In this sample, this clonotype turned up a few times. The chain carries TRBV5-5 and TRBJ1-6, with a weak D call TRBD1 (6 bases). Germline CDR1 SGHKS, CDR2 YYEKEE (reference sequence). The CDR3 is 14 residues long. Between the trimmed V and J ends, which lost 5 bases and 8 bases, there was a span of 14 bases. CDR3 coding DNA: TGTGCCAGCAGACCAGGGGACTGGGATTCACCCCTCCACTTT. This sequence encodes CASRPGDWDSPLHF.

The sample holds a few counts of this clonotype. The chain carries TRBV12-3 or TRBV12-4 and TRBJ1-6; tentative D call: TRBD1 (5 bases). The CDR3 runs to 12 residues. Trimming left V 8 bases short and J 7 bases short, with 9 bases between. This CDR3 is CASLGGNSPLHF. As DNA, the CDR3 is TGTGCCAGCCTGGGGGGGAATTCACCCCTCCACTTT.

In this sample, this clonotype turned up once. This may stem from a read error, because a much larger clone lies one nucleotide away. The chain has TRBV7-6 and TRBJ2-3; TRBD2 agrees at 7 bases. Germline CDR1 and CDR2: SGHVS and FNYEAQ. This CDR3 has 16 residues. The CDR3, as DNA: TGTGCCGGCAGCTTAGGACTGGCGGGGGGCACAGATACGCAGTATTTT. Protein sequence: CAGSLGLAGGTDTQYF.

The CDR3 region has the DNA TGTGCCTGGAGTGCTGTGTCGGGAAGGGGCGAGCAGTACTTC. This translates into CAWSAVSGRGEQYF. V gene TRBV30 combines with J gene TRBJ2-7; D is tentatively TRBD1 or TRBD2 (5 bases each). From germline, CDR1 is GTSNPN and CDR2 SVGIG (reference sequence). The CDR3 is 14 amino acids. V was cut by 1 base and J by 6 bases, with 16 bases left in between.

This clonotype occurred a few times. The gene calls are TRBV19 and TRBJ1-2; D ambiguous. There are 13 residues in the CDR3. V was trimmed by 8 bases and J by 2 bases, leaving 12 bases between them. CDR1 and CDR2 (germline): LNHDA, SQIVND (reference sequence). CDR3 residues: CASRPGPNYGYTF. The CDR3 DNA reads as TGTGCCAGTCGTCCGGGTCCAAACTATGGCTACACCTTC.

The CDR3 DNA reads as TGTGCCAGCAGCACAGCCGTTCAGGGATGGGGTGAAAAACTGTTTTTT. This codes for CASSTAVQGWGEKLFF. The chain joins TRBV7-2 to TRBJ1-4; tentative D call: TRBD1 (5 bases). The V end was cut by 5 bases, the J end by 7 bases, with 20 bases between. The CDR3 is 16 residues long. Germline values: CDR1 SGHTA, CDR2 FQGNSA.

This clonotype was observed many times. As DNA, the CDR3 is TGTGCCAGCAGCCTCGTCGGAGGGGACAGGGAGGGCTACTATGGCTACACCTTC. It is translated as CASSLVGGDREGYYGYTF. This chain connects TRBV4-2 to TRBJ1-2, with 9 bases aligning to TRBD1. CDR3 length: 18 residues. With V trimmed by 4 bases and J by 3 bases, 15 bases remained unmatched. Looked up from germline, CDR1 is LGHNA and CDR2 is YNFKEQ.

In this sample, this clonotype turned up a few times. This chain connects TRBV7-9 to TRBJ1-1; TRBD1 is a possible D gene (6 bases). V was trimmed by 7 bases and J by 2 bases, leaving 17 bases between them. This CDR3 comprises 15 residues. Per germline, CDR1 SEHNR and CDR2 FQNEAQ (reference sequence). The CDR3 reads CASIRTDTINTEAFF. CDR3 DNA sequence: TGTGCCAGCATCAGGACAGACACTATCAACACTGAAGCTTTCTTT.

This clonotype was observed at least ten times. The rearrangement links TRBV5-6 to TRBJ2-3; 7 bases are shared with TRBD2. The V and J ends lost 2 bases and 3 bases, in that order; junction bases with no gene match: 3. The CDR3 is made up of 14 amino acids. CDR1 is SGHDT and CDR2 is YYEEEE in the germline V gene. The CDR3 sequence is CASSLRGVTDTQYF. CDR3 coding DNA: TGTGCCAGCAGCTTACGGGGGGTGACAGATACGCAGTATTTT.

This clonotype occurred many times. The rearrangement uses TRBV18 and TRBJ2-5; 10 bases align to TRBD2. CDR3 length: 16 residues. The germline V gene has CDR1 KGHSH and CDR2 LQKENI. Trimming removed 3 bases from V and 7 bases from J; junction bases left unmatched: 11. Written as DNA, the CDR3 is TGTGCCAGCTCACCGGAAGCTAGCGGGGGCTCGGGGACCCAGTACTTC. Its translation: CASSPEASGGSGTQYF.

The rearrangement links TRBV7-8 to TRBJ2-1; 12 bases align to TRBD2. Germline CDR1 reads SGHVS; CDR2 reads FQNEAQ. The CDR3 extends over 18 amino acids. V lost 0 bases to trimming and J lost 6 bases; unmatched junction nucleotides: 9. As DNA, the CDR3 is TGTGCCAGCAGCTTAGCAAACCCGGGACTAGCGGGCCCCAATGAGCAGTTCTTC. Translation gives CASSLANPGLAGPNEQFF.

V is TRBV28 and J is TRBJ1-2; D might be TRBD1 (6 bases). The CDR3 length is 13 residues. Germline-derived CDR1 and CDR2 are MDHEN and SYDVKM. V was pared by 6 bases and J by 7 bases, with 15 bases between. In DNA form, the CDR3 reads TGTGCCAGCAGCTACACTCAGGGGACTGGCTACACCTTC. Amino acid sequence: CASSYTQGTGYTF.

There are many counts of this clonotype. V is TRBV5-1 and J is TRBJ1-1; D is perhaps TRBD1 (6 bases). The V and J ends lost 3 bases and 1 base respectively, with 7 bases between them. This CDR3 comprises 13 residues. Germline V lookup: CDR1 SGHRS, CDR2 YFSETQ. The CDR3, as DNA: TGCGCCAGCAGCTGGGGACAGAACACTGAAGCTTTCTTT. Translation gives CASSWGQNTEAFF.

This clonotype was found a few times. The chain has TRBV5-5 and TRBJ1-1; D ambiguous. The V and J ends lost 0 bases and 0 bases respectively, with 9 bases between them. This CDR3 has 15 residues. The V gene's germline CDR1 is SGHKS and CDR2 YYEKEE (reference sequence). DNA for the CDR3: TGTGCCAGCAGCTTGGCCGGCAACATGAACACTGAAGCTTTCTTT. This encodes CASSLAGNMNTEAFF.

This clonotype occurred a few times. This CDR3 reads CASSHWPYSGNTIYF. In DNA form, the CDR3 reads TGCGCCAGCAGTCACTGGCCCTACTCTGGAAACACCATATATTTT. V is TRBV23-1 and J is TRBJ1-3; no clear D gene. TRBV23-1 is an open reading frame, and its role is uncertain. Trimming left V 3 bases short and J 0 bases short, with 9 bases between. The CDR3 totals 15 residues.

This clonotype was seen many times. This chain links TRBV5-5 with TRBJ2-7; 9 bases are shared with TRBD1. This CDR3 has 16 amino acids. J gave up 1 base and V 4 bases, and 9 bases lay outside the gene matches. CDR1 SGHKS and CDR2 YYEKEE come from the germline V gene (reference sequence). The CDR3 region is CASSGKPGQGSYEQYV. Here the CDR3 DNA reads TGTGCCAGCAGCGGAAAACCGGGACAGGGTTCCTACGAGCAGTACGTC.

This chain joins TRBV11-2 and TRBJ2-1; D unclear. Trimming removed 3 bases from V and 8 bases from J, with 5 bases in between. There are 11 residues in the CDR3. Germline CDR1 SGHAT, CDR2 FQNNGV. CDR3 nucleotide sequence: TGTGCCAGCAGCTTCCTCGATGAGCAGTTCTTC. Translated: CASSFLDEQFF.

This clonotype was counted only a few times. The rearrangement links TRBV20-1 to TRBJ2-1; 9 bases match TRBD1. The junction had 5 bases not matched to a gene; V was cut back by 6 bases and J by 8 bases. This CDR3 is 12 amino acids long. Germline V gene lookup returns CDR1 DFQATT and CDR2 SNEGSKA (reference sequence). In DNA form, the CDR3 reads TGCAGTGCCCGACAGGGGGTGGATGAGCAGTTCTTC. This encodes CSARQGVDEQFF.

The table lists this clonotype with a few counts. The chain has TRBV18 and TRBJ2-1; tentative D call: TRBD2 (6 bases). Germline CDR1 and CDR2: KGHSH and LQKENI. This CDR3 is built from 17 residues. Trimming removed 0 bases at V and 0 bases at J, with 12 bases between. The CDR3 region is CASSPPGLSSSYNEQFF. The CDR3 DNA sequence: TGTGCCAGCTCACCACCGGGACTTTCGAGCTCCTACAATGAGCAGTTCTTC.

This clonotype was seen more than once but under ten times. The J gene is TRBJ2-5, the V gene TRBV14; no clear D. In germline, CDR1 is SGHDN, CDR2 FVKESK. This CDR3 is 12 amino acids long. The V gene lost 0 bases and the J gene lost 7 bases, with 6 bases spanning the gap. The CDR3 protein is CASSQDIRTQYF. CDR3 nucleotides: TGTGCCAGCAGCCAAGACATCCGGACCCAGTACTTC.

Written as DNA, the CDR3 is TGCGCCAGCAGCATACGGACCAACACCGGGGAGCTGTTTTTT. Its translation is CASSIRTNTGELFF. J is TRBJ2-2 and V is TRBV5-1; D gene ambiguous. The CDR3 length is 14 residues. Germline V gene sequence: CDR1 SGHRS, CDR2 YFSETQ. The ends were cut back, 4 bases at V and 2 bases at J, with 9 bases in the middle. The whole variable domain, remainder taken from reference TRBV5-1 and TRBJ2-2, is KAGVTQTPRYLIKTRGQQVTLSCSPISGHRSVSWYQQTPGQGLQFLFEYFSETQRNKGNFPGRFSGRQFSNSRSEMNVSTLELGDSALYLCASSIRTNTGELFFGEGSRLTVL.

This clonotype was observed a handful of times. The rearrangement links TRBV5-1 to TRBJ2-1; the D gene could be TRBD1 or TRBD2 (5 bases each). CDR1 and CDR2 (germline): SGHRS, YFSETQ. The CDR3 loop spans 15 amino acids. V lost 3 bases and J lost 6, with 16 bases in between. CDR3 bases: TGCGCCAGCAGCTCCCGAGGGGACGGGACCAATGAGCAGTTCTTC. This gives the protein CASSSRGDGTNEQFF.

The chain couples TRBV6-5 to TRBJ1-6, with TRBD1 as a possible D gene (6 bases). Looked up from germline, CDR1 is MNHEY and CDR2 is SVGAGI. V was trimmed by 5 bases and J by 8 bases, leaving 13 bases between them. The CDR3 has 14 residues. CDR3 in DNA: TGTGCCAGCAGTCCCAGGGGTAGGGATTCACCCCTCCACTTT. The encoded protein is CASSPRGRDSPLHF.

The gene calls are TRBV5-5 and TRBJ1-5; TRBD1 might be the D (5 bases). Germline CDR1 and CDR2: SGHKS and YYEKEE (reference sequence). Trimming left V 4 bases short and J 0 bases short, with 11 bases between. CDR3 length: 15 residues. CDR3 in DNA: TGTGCCAGCAGCCAGGACATCCTTAGCAATCAGCCCCAGCATTTT. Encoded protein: CASSQDILSNQPQHF.